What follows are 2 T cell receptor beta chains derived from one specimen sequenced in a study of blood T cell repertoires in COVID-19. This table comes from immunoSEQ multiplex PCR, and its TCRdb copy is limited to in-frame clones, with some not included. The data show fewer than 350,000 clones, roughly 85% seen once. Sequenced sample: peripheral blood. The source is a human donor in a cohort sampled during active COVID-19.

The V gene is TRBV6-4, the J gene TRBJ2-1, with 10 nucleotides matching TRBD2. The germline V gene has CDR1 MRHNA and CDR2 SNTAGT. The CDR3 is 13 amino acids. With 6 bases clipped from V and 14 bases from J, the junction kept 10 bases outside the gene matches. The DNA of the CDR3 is TGTGCCAGCAGCGGCTCTAGCGGGGGATTCAAGTTCTTC. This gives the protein CASSGSSGGFKFF.

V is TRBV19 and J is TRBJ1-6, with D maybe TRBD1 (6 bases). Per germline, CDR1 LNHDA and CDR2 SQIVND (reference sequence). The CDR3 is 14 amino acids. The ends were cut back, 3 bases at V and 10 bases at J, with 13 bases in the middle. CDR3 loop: CASSITGINSPLHF. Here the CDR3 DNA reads TGTGCCAGTAGTATCACAGGGATTAACTCACCCCTCCACTTT. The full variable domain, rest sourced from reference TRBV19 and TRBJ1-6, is DGGITQSPKYLFRKEGQNVTLSCEQNLNHDAMYWYRQDPGQGLRLIYYSQIVNDFQKGDIAEGYSVSREKKESFPLTVTSAQKNPTAFYLCASSITGINSPLHFGNGTRLTVT.